One and the same sample provided the 3 T cell receptor beta chains below, sequenced in a study of neoadjuvant anti-PD-1 for oral cavity cancer. Some clones are missing from TCRdb's copy, which holds only in-frame ones; the method was immunoSEQ multiplex PCR. The sample includes 75,000 to 100,000 clones, 70% to 85% seen only once; the top ten take roughly 3%. Sequencing used PBMCs, obtained before nivolumab (anti-PD-1) treatment. The receptor source for this set is a person aged 35-79 years with oral cavity squamous cell carcinoma.

This chain links TRBV27 with TRBJ2-7, with a tentative D call TRBD1 (5 bases). Germline CDR1 is MNHEY and CDR2 is SMNVEV (reference sequence). The CDR3 length is 17 residues. Trimming removed 7 bases at V and 0 bases at J, with 22 bases between. CDR3 coding DNA: TGTGCCAGCACCCCGCAACCTCCAGGGTTCTACTCCTACGAGCAGTACTTC. Amino acids: CASTPQPPGFYSYEQYF.

This clone was detected only once. The chain has TRBV7-3 and TRBJ2-7; 13 bases map to TRBD2. Germline V gene data show CDR1 as SGHTA and CDR2 as FQGTGA. The CDR3 consists of 17 residues. The J segment lost 6 bases and the V segment lost 2 bases, leaving 10 bases of the junction unmatched. This chain's CDR3 is CASSLGGLAGENREQYF. CDR3 nucleotides: TGTGCCAGCAGCTTAGGAGGACTAGCGGGAGAAAATCGCGAGCAGTACTTC.

The chain couples TRBV7-8 to TRBJ2-5; D call uncertain. The CDR3 sequence is 11 residues long. Germline V gene lookup returns CDR1 SGHVS and CDR2 FQNEAQ. V gave up 1 base and J gave up 7 bases, with 4 bases separating them. CDR3 amino acids: CASSLEGTQYF. For the CDR3, the DNA is TGTGCCAGCAGCTTAGAGGGGACCCAGTACTTC. The full variable domain, its missing parts supplied by reference TRBV7-8 and TRBJ2-5, is GAGVSQSPRYKVAKRGQDVALRCDPISGHVSLFWYQQALGQGPEFLTYFQNEAQLDKSGLPSDRFFAERPEGSVSTLKIQRTQQEDSAVYLCASSLEGTQYFGPGTRLLVL.